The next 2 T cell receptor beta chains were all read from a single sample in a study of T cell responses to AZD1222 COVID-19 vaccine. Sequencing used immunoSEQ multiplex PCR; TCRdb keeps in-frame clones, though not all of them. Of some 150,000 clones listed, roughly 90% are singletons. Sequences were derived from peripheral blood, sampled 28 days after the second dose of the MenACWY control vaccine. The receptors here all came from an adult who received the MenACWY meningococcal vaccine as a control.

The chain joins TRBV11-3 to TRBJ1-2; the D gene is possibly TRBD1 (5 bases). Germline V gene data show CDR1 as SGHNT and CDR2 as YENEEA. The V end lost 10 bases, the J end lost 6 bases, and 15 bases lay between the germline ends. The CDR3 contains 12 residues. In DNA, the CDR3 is TGTGCCACCAAGAGGGGTGTCAATGGCTACACCTTC. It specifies CATKRGVNGYTF.

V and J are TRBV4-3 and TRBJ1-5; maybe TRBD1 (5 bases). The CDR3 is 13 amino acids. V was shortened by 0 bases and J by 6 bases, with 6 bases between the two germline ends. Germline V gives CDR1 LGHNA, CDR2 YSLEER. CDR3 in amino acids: CASSQDGGQPQHF. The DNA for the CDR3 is TGCGCCAGCAGCCAAGATGGGGGTCAGCCCCAGCATTTT.